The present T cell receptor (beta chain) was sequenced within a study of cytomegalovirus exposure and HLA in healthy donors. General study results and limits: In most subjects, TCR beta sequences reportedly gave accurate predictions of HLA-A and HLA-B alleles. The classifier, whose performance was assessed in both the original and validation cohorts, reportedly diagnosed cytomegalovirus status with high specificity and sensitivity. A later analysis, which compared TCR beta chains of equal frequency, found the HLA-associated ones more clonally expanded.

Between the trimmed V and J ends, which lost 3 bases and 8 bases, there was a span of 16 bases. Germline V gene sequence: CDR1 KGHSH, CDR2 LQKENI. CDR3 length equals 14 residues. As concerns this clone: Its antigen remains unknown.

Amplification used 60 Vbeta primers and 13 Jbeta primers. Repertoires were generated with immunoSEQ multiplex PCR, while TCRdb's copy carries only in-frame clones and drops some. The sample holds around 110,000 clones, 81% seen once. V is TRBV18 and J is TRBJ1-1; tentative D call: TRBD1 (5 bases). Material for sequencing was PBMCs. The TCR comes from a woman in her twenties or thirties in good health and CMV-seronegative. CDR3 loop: CASSPLTDSDEAFF. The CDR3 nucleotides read TGTGCCAGCTCACCTCTAACCGACAGTGACGAAGCTTTCTTT.